The 20 T cell receptor beta chains reported below all come from one sample, sequenced in a study of blood T cell repertoires in COVID-19. The data were produced by immunoSEQ multiplex PCR, yet TCRdb's version contains in-frame clones alone and is incomplete. The sample contains 200,000 to 250,000 clones, over 60% of which appear only once. The sample taken for sequencing was peripheral blood. These receptors originate from a woman aged 70 to 79 with acute or convalescent COVID-19.

The table lists this clone with a count of one. The gene calls are TRBV18 and TRBJ2-1; no reliable D call. Trimming pared 5 bases from V and 0 bases from J, leaving 11 bases between. The length of the CDR3 is 15 residues. The V gene's germline CDR1 is KGHSH and CDR2 LQKENI. Written as DNA, the CDR3 is TGTGCCAGCTCAGAAGAGCGACCCTCCTACAATGAGCAGTTCTTC. Protein: CASSEERPSYNEQFF.

The rearrangement joins TRBV27 to TRBJ2-7; maybe TRBD1 (6 bases). The CDR3 totals 14 residues. Germline V CDR1 and CDR2: MNHEY, SMNVEV (reference sequence). The V and J ends lost 4 bases and 3 bases respectively, with 13 bases between them. The CDR3 sequence is CASSWGPNSYEQYF. The DNA of the CDR3 is TGTGCCAGCAGTTGGGGGCCGAACAGCTACGAGCAGTACTTC.

This clone was detected only a few times. V gene TRBV7-9 combines with J gene TRBJ2-7; TRBD2 aligns across 11 bases. The CDR3 spans 17 residues. Germline V gives CDR1 SEHNR, CDR2 FQNEAQ (reference sequence). The V and J ends lost 2 bases and 4 bases, in that order; junction bases with no gene match: 10. The CDR3 loop reads CASSLWGWSSGGYEQYF. Here the CDR3 DNA reads TGTGCCAGCAGCTTATGGGGTTGGTCTAGCGGGGGGTACGAGCAGTACTTC.

The sample holds many counts of this clone. V usage is TRBV19 and J usage is TRBJ1-3, with 8 bases identical to TRBD1. With 6 bases clipped from V and 10 bases from J, the junction kept 14 bases outside the gene matches. The length of the CDR3 is 15 residues. Germline V CDR1 and CDR2: LNHDA, SQIVND (reference sequence). The CDR3 nucleotides read TGTGCCAGTAGCGCGACAGGGGCAAGGGGTACTACCATATATTTT. Its translation is CASSATGARGTTIYF.

This sequence joins TRBV5-1 and TRBJ2-7; D ambiguous. Germline V gene lookup returns CDR1 SGHRS and CDR2 YFSETQ. Trimming stripped 3 bases from V and 6 bases from J, with 13 bases between. The CDR3 loop spans 13 amino acids. CDR3 in amino acids: CASSSPGLTEQYF. DNA of the CDR3: TGCGCCAGCAGCTCGCCGGGTCTCACCGAGCAGTACTTC. The full variable domain, its missing parts supplied by reference TRBV5-1 and TRBJ2-7, is KAGVTQTPRYLIKTRGQQVTLSCSPISGHRSVSWYQQTPGQGLQFLFEYFSETQRNKGNFPGRFSGRQFSNSRSEMNVSTLELGDSALYLCASSSPGLTEQYFGPGTRLTVT.

A few counts support this clone. The rearrangement joins TRBV7-2 to TRBJ1-2; possible D gene TRBD1, 5 bases. V lost 3 bases and J 4 bases, leaving 12 bases between the germline ends. There are 14 residues in the CDR3. The germline V gene encodes CDR1 SGHTA and CDR2 FQGNSA. The CDR3 is CASSLGDFGYGYTF. The CDR3 coding sequence is TGTGCCAGCAGCTTGGGGGACTTCGGCTATGGCTACACCTTC. Based on the CDR3 plus reference TRBV7-2 and TRBJ1-2, the full variable domain is GAGVSQSPSNKVTEKGKDVELRCDPISGHTALYWYRQSLGQGLEFLIYFQGNSAPDKSGLPSDRFSAERTGGSVSTLTIQRTQQEDSAVYLCASSLGDFGYGYTFGSGTRLTVV.

This clone was seen a single time. This chain links TRBV29-1 with TRBJ1-1; D gene ambiguous. The V gene's germline CDR1 is SQVTM and CDR2 ANQGSEA. CDR3 length: 13 amino acids. The V end lost 4 bases, the J end lost 5 bases, and 14 bases lay between the germline ends. The DNA for the CDR3 is TGCAGCGTTGGATCGGGGAGTTGGACTGAAGCTTTCTTT. Protein sequence: CSVGSGSWTEAFF.

The J gene is TRBJ1-3, the V gene TRBV6-5; D is uncertain. The length of the CDR3 is 16 residues. In germline, CDR1 is MNHEY, CDR2 SVGAGI. With 0 bases removed from V and 0 bases from J, the gap between germline ends came to 9 bases. The CDR3 here is CASSYSILSSGNTIYF. CDR3 nucleotide sequence: TGTGCCAGCAGTTACTCGATACTTAGCTCTGGAAACACCATATATTTT.

The V gene is TRBV9, the J gene TRBJ2-7, with 8 positions matching TRBD1. Germline V CDR1 and CDR2: SGDLS, YYNGEE. The CDR3 is 15 amino acids. J was trimmed by 0 bases and V by 5 bases; bases with no gene match: 7. CDR3 sequence (DNA): TGTGCCAGCAGTCTCGGACAGGGCGGCTCCTACGAGCAGTACTTC. Its protein product is CASSLGQGGSYEQYF.

This chain joins TRBV5-1 and TRBJ1-6, with TRBD1 matching over 8 bases. J was trimmed by 5 bases and V by 3 bases; bases with no gene match: 4. From germline, CDR1 is SGHRS and CDR2 YFSETQ. This CDR3 is 15 amino acids long. The CDR3 sequence: CASSWATGDNSPLHF. The CDR3 coding sequence is TGCGCCAGCAGCTGGGCGACAGGGGATAATTCACCCCTCCACTTT.

This chain links TRBV10-1 with TRBJ1-3; TRBD1 agrees at 7 bases. The trim removed 6 bases at V and 0 bases at J, leaving 11 bases unmatched. CDR3 length: 17 amino acids. CDR1 is WNHNN, CDR2 SYGVQD, per germline (reference sequence). The CDR3 nucleotides are TGCGCCAGCAGCACGGGACAGCTGAAGAGCTCTGGAAACACCATATATTTT. Encoded protein: CASSTGQLKSSGNTIYF.

The chain couples TRBV2 to TRBJ1-5; the D gene is possibly TRBD1 (5 bases). The ends were cut back, 3 bases at V and 7 bases at J, with 10 bases in the middle. The germline CDR1 and CDR2 sequences are SNHLY and FYNNEI. This CDR3 contains 13 residues. CDR3 loop: CASSEEGSQPQHF. CDR3 DNA sequence: TGTGCCAGCAGTGAGGAGGGGAGCCAGCCCCAGCATTTT.

This chain uses TRBV28 with TRBJ2-1, with TRBD2 matching 12 bases. Germline trimming cut 7 bases from V and 1 base from J; bases unmatched to any gene: 5. The germline V gene has CDR1 MDHEN and CDR2 SYDVKM. The CDR3 is made up of 16 amino acids. Here the CDR3 DNA reads TGTGCCAGCATGACTAGCGGGAGATCATCCTACAATGAGCAGTTCTTC. It is translated as CASMTSGRSSYNEQFF.

The chain joins TRBV5-1 to TRBJ2-7; 7 bases align to TRBD1. Germline V gene data show CDR1 as SGHRS and CDR2 as YFSETQ. J gave up 1 base and V 4 bases, and 2 bases lay outside the gene matches. The CDR3 is made up of 13 amino acids. Here the CDR3 DNA reads TGCGCCAGCAGCCGGGGACAGTCCTACGAGCAGTACTTC. As protein: CASSRGQSYEQYF.

This chain links TRBV2 with TRBJ2-3; 10 nucleotides line up with TRBD2. This CDR3 has 17 amino acids. The germline V gene has CDR1 SNHLY and CDR2 FYNNEI. V was clipped by 1 base and J by 4 bases; unmatched bases: 8. CDR3 DNA: TGTGCCAGCAGTGAAGAAGTTTTAGCGGGAGGCGCAGATACGCAGTATTTT. The encoded protein is CASSEEVLAGGADTQYF. Filled out from reference TRBV2 and TRBJ2-3, the complete variable domain reads EPEVTQTPSHQVTQMGQEVILRCVPISNHLYFYWYRQILGQKVEFLVSFYNNEISEKSEIFDDQFSVERPDGSNFTLKIRSTKLEDSAMYFCASSEEVLAGGADTQYFGPGTRLTVL.

This clone has only one observation. The V and J genes are TRBV27 and TRBJ2-7, with TRBD2 as a possible D gene (5 bases). The CDR3 covers 15 residues. V was cut by 5 bases and J by 2 bases, with 16 bases left in between. Germline CDR1 and CDR2: MNHEY and SMNVEV (reference sequence). The CDR3 sequence: CASSPQPTTTYEQYF. The DNA for the CDR3 is TGTGCCAGCAGTCCTCAACCGACTACTACCTACGAGCAGTACTTC.

The chain couples TRBV28 to TRBJ2-7; 9 positions agree with TRBD1. The CDR3 is made up of 14 amino acids. Per the germline V gene, CDR1 is MDHEN and CDR2 is SYDVKM. V dropped 6 bases and J dropped 6; count of bases not matched to a gene: 9. CDR3 sequence: CASRWGTGSVEQYF. CDR3 in DNA: TGTGCCAGCAGGTGGGGGACAGGGTCGGTCGAGCAGTACTTC.

This clone was recorded a few times. The genes are TRBV28 and TRBJ1-5; D is perhaps TRBD1 (6 bases). Trimming took off 5 bases at V and 0 bases at J, with 14 bases between the two ends. The CDR3 sequence is 16 residues long. Germline V gene lookup returns CDR1 MDHEN and CDR2 SYDVKM. Written as DNA, the CDR3 is TGTGCCAGCAGTCCCCCGGGACAAGATAGCAATCAGCCCCAGCATTTT. Translated, it gives CASSPPGQDSNQPQHF.

CDR3 coding DNA: TGTGCCAGCAGCTTAGGGTCACCGACTAGCGGAGCCTACCTGCAGTTCTTC. Its translation is CASSLGSPTSGAYLQFF. V is TRBV7-6 and J is TRBJ2-1, with TRBD2 matching over 9 bases. The J segment lost 12 bases and the V segment lost 1 base, leaving 16 bases of the junction unmatched. This CDR3 contains 17 residues. Germline V gives CDR1 SGHVS, CDR2 FNYEAQ. The entire variable domain, with the rest obtained from reference TRBV7-6 and TRBJ2-1, is as follows: GAGVSQSPRYKVTKRGQDVALRCDPISGHVSLYWYRQALGQGPEFLTYFNYEAQQDKSGLPNDRFSAERPEGSISTLTIQRTEQRDSAMYRCASSLGSPTSGAYLQFFGPGTRLTVL.

The genes are TRBV19 and TRBJ1-2; TRBD1 agrees at 7 bases. Germline values: CDR1 LNHDA, CDR2 SQIVND (reference sequence). The CDR3 consists of 14 residues. V shed 4 bases, J shed 4 bases, and the junction held 6 bases outside the gene matches. CDR3 region: CASSTGTATYGYTF. The CDR3 nucleotides read TGTGCCAGTAGTACGGGGACAGCAACCTATGGCTACACCTTC.